One TCR beta chain is described in this entry. Antigen specificity is unknown. The sample belongs to a study of siplizumab effects on memory and regulatory T cells. General study results and limits: About 80-96% of proliferating CD4+ or CD8+ clones had no assignable naive or memory phenotype. Siplizumab caused a significant drop in alloreactive sequences traceable to unstimulated CD4+ memory cells. Major contributors to the alloresponse seemed to be naive T cells, which also appeared more diverse than memory cells.

This CDR3 is 14 amino acids long. Germline V gene lookup returns CDR1 SGHTA and CDR2 FQGNSA. Trimming stripped 5 bases from V and 6 bases from J, with 14 bases between. The assay looked at about 10^5 TCR templates in each sample. Profiled with immunoSEQ multiplex PCR; TCRdb holds only in-frame clones, not every one. The top ten hold around 0.3% of the sample, which has 110,000 or so clones, about 93% seen once. The TCR originated in a human donor in good health. The gene calls are TRBV7-2 and TRBJ2-1, with D possibly matching TRBD2 (5 bases). The sequencing sample was made of CD4+ T cells sorted from blood. The CDR3 DNA reads as TGTGCCAGCAGCCCATTGAGGGTGGTCAATGAGCAGTTCTTC. It encodes CASSPLRVVNEQFF. The complete variable domain, with remaining parts taken from reference TRBV7-2 and TRBJ2-1, reads GAGVSQSPSNKVTEKGKDVELRCDPISGHTALYWYRQSLGQGLEFLIYFQGNSAPDKSGLPSDRFSAERTGGSVSTLTIQRTQQEDSAVYLCASSPLRVVNEQFFGPGTRLTVL.